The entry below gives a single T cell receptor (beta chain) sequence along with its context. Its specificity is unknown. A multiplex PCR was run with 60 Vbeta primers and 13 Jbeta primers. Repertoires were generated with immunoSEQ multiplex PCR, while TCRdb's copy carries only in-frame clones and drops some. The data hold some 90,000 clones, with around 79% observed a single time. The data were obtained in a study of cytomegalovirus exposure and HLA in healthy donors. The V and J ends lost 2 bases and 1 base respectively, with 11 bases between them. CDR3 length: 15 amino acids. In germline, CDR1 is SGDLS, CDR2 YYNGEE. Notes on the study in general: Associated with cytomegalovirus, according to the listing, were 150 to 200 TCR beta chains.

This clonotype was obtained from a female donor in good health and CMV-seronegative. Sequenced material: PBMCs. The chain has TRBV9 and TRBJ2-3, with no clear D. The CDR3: CASSVSGFGTDTQYF. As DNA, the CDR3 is TGTGCCAGCAGCGTCTCGGGTTTTGGCACAGATACGCAGTATTTT.